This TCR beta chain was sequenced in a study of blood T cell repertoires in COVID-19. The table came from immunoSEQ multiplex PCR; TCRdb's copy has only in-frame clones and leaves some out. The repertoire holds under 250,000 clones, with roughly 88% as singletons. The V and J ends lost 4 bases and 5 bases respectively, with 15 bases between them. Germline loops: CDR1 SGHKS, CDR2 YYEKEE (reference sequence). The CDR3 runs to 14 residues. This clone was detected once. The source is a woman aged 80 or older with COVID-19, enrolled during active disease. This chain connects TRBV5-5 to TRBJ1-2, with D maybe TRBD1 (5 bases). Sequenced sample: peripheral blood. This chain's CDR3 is CASSTGGGIYGYTF. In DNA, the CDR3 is TGTGCCAGCAGCACGGGGGGTGGTATATATGGCTACACCTTC.